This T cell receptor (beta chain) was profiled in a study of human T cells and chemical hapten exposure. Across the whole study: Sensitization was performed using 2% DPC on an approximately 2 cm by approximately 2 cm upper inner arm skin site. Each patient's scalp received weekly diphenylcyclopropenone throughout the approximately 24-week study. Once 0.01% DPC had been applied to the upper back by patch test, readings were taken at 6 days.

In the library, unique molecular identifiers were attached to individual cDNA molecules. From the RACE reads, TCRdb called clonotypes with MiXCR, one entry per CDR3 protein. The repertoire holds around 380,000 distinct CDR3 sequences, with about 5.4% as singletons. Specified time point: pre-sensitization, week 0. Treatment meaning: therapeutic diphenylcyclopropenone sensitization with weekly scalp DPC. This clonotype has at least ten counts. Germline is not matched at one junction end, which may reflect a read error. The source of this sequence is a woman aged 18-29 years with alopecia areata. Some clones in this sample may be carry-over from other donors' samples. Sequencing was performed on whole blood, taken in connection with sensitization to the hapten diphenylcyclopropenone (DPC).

CDR3 nucleotide sequence: TGTGCTAGCAGCTCCCGTCGGGGGGCCAACGTCCTGACTTTC. Amino acids: CASSSRRGANVLTF. The chain joins TRBV7-7 to TRBJ2-6; D ambiguous. The CDR3 spans 14 residues. CDR1 and CDR2 from the germline V gene are SSHAT and FNYEAQ (reference sequence).